Given below is one T cell receptor (beta chain) in context. Using immunoSEQ multiplex PCR, the repertoire was profiled, and TCRdb retains in-frame clones only, with some absent. The sample shows roughly 1,600,000 clones, just under 99% of them seen only once. This sample is drawn from a study of shared clonotypes between healthy human individuals. The germline gives CDR1 SNHLY, CDR2 FYNNEI. Trimming cost V 6 bases and J 4 bases, with 13 bases left between them. The CDR3 is 14 residues long. The chain joins TRBV2 to TRBJ2-1, with D perhaps TRBD1 (5 bases). Sequencing was done on a sample of naive CD4+ T cells sorted from blood. As for subset: CD45RA+ positively selected. This receptor was obtained from a man between 25 and 39 years old in good health. The CDR3 DNA reads as TGTGCCAGCAGAGGAAGGGGATGGTACAATGAGCAGTTCTTC. Its translation is CASRGRGWYNEQFF.